This T cell receptor beta chain originates from a study of PD-1 blockade in classical Hodgkin lymphoma. Whole-study findings and limits: Those achieving complete response showed baseline diversity like newly diagnosed patients. Why the repertoires differ is still unclear, perhaps disease activity or prior therapy.

About this clone: Its antigen remains unidentified.

J lost 11 bases, V lost 3 bases, and 17 bases had no gene match. Germline lookup yields CDR1 ENHRY and CDR2 SYGVKD. The CDR3 runs 16 residues. Each patient relapsed following autologous stem cell transplantation, and prior brentuximab vedotin exposure differed. Using immunoSEQ multiplex PCR, the repertoire was profiled, and TCRdb retains in-frame clones only, with some absent. This table holds about 13,000 clones, 80% found once. This TCR was recovered from a human donor with classical Hodgkin lymphoma. The chain recombines TRBV10-3 with TRBJ2-3, with 7 bases identical to TRBD2. Material: peripheral blood mononuclear cells (PBMCs), obtained at baseline. Written as DNA, the CDR3 is TGTGCCATCAGTGAACTAGCGTTGGGTACTCTGGCTAAGCAGTATTTT. It yields the protein CAISELALGTLAKQYF.